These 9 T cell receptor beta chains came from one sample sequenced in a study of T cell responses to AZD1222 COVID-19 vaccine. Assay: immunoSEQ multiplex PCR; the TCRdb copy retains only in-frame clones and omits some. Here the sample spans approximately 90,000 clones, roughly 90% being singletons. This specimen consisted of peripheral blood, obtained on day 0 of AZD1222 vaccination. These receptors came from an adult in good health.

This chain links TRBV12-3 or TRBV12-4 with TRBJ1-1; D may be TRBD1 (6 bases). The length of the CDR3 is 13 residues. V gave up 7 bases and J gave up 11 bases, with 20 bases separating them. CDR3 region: CASILGRGENAFF. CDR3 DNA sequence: TGTGCCAGCATCCTCGGAAGGGGGGAGAATGCTTTCTTT.

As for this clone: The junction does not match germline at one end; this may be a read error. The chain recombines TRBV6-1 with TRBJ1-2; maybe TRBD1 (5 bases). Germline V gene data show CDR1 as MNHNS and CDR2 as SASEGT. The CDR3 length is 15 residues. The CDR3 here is CASREGHPNPYGYTF. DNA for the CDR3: TGTGCCAGCAGGGAAGGACACCCCAACCCCTATGGCTACACCTTC.

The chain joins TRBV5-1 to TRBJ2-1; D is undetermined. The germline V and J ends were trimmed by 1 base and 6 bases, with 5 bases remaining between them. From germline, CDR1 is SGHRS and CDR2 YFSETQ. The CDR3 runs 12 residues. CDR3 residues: CASSLTTNEQFF. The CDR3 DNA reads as TGCGCCAGCAGCTTGACGACCAATGAGCAGTTCTTC.

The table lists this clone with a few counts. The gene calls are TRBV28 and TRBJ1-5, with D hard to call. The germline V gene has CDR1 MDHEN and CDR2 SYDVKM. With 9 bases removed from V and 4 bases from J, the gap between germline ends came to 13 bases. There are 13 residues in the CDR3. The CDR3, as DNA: TGTGCCAGTCAGAGACGGGGAAATCAGCCCCAGCATTTT. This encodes CASQRRGNQPQHF.

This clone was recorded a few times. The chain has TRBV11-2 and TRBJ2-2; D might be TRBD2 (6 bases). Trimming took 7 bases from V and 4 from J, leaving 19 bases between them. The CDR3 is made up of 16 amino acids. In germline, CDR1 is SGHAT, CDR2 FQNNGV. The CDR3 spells CASNTSPATATGELFF. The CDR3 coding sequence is TGTGCCAGCAACACTAGCCCGGCCACGGCCACCGGGGAGCTGTTTTTT.

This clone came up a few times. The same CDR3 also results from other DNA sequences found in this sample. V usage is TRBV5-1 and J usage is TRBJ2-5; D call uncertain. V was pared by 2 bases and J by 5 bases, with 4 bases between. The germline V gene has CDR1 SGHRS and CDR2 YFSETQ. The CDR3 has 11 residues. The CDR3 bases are TGCGCCAGCAGCTTTGGGGAGACCCAGTACTTC. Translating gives CASSFGETQYF.

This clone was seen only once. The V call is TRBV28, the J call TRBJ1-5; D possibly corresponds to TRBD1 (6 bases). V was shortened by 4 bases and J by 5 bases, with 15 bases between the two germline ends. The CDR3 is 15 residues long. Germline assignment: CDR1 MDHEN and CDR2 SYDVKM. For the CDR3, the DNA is TGTGCCAGCAGTTCCCCCGGACAGATCTATCAGCCCCAGCATTTT. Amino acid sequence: CASSSPGQIYQPQHF.

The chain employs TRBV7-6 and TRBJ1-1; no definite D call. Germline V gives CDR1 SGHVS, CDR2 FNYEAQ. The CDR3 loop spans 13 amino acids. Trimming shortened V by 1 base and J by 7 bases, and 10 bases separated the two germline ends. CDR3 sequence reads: CASSLGVWNEAFF. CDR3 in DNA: TGTGCCAGCAGCTTAGGCGTGTGGAATGAAGCTTTCTTT.

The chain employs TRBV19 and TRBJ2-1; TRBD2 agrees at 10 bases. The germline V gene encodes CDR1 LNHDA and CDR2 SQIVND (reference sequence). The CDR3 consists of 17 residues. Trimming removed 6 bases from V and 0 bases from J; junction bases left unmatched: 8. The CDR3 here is CASRKASGGSSYNEQFF. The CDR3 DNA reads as TGTGCCAGTAGAAAAGCTAGCGGGGGCAGCTCCTACAATGAGCAGTTCTTC.